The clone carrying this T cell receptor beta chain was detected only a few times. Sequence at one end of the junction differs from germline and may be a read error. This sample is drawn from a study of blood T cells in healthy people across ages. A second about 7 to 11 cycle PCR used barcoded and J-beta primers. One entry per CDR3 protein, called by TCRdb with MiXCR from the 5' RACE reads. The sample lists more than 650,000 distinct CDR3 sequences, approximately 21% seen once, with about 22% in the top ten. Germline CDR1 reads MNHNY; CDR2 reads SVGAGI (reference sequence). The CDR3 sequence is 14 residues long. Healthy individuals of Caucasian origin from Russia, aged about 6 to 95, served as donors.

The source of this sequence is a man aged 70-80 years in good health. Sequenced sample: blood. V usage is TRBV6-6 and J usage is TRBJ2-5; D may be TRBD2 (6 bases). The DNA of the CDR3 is TGTGCCAGCAGTTATGGAGGGATTCAAGGGACCCGGTACTTC. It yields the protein CASSYGGIQGTRYF.